This T cell receptor beta chain was profiled in a study of read filtering for tumor transcriptome and immune sequencing. The study, taken as a whole, reports: IR-seq and RNA-seq agreed better without single-read clonotypes.

This clonotype is categorized as medium-sized. Antigen unknown. Germline loops: CDR1 MNHNS, CDR2 SASEGT. Trimming cost V 8 bases and J 6 bases, with 13 bases left between them. The CDR3 extends over 13 amino acids. This library used approximately 370 ng RNA and molecular barcoded adaptors spanning alpha/delta and beta/gamma chains. Using its own MiXCR run on the reads, TCRdb lists one record per CDR3 protein. Of 20,000 to 30,000 distinct CDR3 sequences listed, less than 25% are singletons. Sequenced sample: a population of CD138-negative cells sorted from bone marrow. This TCR was sampled from a donor at least 40 years old with multiple myeloma. This chain joins TRBV6-1 and TRBJ2-2, with TRBD2 as a possible D gene (6 bases). The CDR3 region is CASLELAAGELFF. The CDR3 coding sequence is TGTGCCAGCCTTGAACTAGCTGCCGGGGAGCTGTTTTTT.